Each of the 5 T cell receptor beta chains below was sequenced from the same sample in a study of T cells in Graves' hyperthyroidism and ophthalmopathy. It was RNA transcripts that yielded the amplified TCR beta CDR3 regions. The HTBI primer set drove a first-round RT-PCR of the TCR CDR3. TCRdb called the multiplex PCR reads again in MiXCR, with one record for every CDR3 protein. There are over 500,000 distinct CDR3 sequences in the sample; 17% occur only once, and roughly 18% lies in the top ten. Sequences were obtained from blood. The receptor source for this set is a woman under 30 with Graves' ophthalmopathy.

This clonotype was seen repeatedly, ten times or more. For the CDR3, the DNA is TGTGCCAGCAGCTTGGATACCGGGACTTCTTCCTACGAGCAGTACTTC. This gives the protein CASSLDTGTSSYEQYF. The genes are TRBV5-5 and TRBJ2-7; tentative D call: TRBD2 (6 bases). Per germline, CDR1 SGHKS and CDR2 YYEKEE (reference sequence). The length of the CDR3 is 16 residues. V lost 0 bases and J 1 base, leaving 14 bases between the germline ends.

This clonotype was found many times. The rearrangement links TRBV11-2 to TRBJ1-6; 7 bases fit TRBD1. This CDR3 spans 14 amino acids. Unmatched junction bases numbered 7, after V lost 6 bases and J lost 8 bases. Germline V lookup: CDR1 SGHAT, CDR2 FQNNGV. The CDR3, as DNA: TGTGCCAGCAGTCCAGACAGGGTTTATTCACCCCTCCACTTT. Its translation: CASSPDRVYSPLHF.

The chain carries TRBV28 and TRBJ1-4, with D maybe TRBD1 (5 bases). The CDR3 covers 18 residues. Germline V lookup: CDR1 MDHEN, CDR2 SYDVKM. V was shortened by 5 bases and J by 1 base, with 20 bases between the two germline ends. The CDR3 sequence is CASSPRGRWGKTNEKLFF. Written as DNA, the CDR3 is TGTGCCAGCAGTCCCCGGGGGAGGTGGGGAAAAACTAATGAAAAACTGTTTTTT.

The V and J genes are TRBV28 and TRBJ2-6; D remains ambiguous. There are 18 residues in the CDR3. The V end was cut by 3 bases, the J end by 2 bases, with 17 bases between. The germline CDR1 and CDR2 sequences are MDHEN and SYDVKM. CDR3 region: CASSFTYMDPTGANVLTF. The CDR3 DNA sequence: TGTGCCAGCAGTTTTACTTACATGGATCCCACTGGGGCCAACGTCCTGACTTTC.

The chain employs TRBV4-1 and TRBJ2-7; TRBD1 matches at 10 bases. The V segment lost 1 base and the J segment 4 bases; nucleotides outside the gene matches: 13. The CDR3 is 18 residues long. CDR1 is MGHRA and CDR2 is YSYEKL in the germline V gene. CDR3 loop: CASSQGYLSGTGVYEQYF. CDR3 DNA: TGCGCCAGCAGCCAAGGGTACCTTTCCGGGACAGGGGTATACGAGCAGTACTTC.